Listed here are 6 T cell receptor beta chains from one sample, sequenced in a study of T-cell memory formation after mild COVID-19 (dated by TCRdb to the early 2020s). Library method: 5' RACE. Sequencer: Illumina NovaSeq 6000. TCRdb reworked the public reads: Q25 trimming with fastp, MiXCR clone assembly, productive beta chains retained. Rows merge per CDR3 protein into single entries with the most common DNA and genes. This sample lists roughly 310,000 distinct CDR3 sequences; more than 15% were detected once. The ten largest clones represent around 24% of the sample. The sequencing sample was made of PBMCs or a T cell subset sorted from them (not recorded which). All receptors come from a man aged 18 to 30 who had mild COVID-19 (a few samples of this study predate the infection). The sample titles of this study are shuffled in the database, so cell type and time point are left out; the donor was told from shared clones.

This clonotype has just a few counts. The chain is built from TRBV5-1 and TRBJ2-5, with 12 positions matching TRBD2. CDR1 and CDR2 (germline): SGHRS, YFSETQ. With 4 bases clipped from V and 2 bases from J, the junction kept 3 bases outside the gene matches. This CDR3 has 15 amino acids. The DNA of the CDR3 is TGCGCCAGCAGCAACGGACTAGCGGGGCAAGAGACCCAGTACTTC. Its protein product is CASSNGLAGQETQYF.

At least ten counts were recorded for this clonotype. The rearrangement uses TRBV12-3 or TRBV12-4 and TRBJ2-2; D is ambiguous. The V end was cut by 6 bases, the J end by 1 base, with 9 bases between. This CDR3 comprises 14 residues. CDR3 loop: CASRRFRNTGELFF. CDR3 coding DNA: TGTGCCAGCAGACGATTTAGGAACACCGGGGAGCTGTTTTTT.

V gene TRBV12-5 combines with J gene TRBJ2-7, with D perhaps given as TRBD1 or TRBD2 (6 bases each). The CDR3 runs to 14 residues. V was cut by 5 bases and J by 6 bases, with 17 bases left in between. Germline CDR1 is LGHNT and CDR2 is FRNRAP. The CDR3: CASGPSGAFGEQYF. The CDR3 region has the DNA TGTGCTAGTGGTCCCTCGGGGGCATTTGGCGAGCAGTACTTC.

This clonotype was seen a few times. The chain carries TRBV7-3 and TRBJ2-5; the match to TRBD1 covers 7 bases. The CDR3 runs to 16 residues. The junction had 14 bases not matched to a gene; V was cut back by 5 bases and J by 5 bases. The germline CDR1 and CDR2 sequences are SGHTA and FQGTGA. Written as DNA, the CDR3 is TGTGCCAGCAGCCCCCAGACAGGGATGGGCGGGGAGACCCAGTACTTC. This gives the protein CASSPQTGMGGETQYF. The whole variable domain, remainder taken from reference TRBV7-3 and TRBJ2-5, is GAGVSQTPSNKVTEKGKYVELRCDPISGHTALYWYRQSLGQGPEFLIYFQGTGAADDSGLPNDRFFAVRPEGSVSTLKIQRTERGDSAVYLCASSPQTGMGGETQYFGPGTRLLVL.

Only a few counts were recorded for this clonotype. V usage is TRBV5-1 and J usage is TRBJ2-3, with D perhaps given as TRBD1 or TRBD2 (5 bases each). The V end was cut by 0 bases, the J end by 3 bases, with 11 bases between. Germline assignment: CDR1 SGHRS and CDR2 YFSETQ. This CDR3 is built from 15 residues. CDR3 nucleotides: TGCGCCAGCAGCTTGGTGGGGGTTGTAACAGATACGCAGTATTTT. Translation gives CASSLVGVVTDTQYF.

This clonotype came up a few times. This rearrangement joins TRBV6-5 to TRBJ2-7; 7 bases fit TRBD1. With 2 bases clipped from V and 6 bases from J, the junction kept 4 bases outside the gene matches. There are 13 residues in the CDR3. Germline CDR1 MNHEY, CDR2 SVGAGI. Here the CDR3 DNA reads TGTGCCAGCAGTTACGGGCCAGGGGGCGAGCAGTACGTC. It codes for CASSYGPGGEQYV.